This T cell receptor beta chain was profiled in a study of T cells in tuberculosis. Assay: immunoSEQ multiplex PCR; the TCRdb copy retains only in-frame clones and omits some. The data hold 25,000 to 35,000 clones, with just over 90% observed a single time. This CDR3 is built from 14 residues. Looked up from germline, CDR1 is MDHEN and CDR2 is SYDVKM. V lost 2 bases to trimming and J lost 6 bases, with 13 bases between them. Each clinical donor contributed on average around 110,000 T cells from unsorted cryopreserved PBMC. General study findings and limits: Smaller distances to GMM-specific TCRs suggested their expansion in active tuberculosis. Samples were chosen by availability of cryopreserved specimens.

This clone is a singleton in its sample. The antigen is not known. The gene calls are TRBV28 and TRBJ2-5, with D perhaps TRBD2 (7 bases). The specimen was PBMCs. The sequence came from a donor aged 10-29 years with latent tuberculosis or without tuberculosis infection. CDR3 sequence: CASSLAGARQTQYF. CDR3 in DNA: TGTGCCAGCAGTTTAGCGGGGGCTCGACAGACCCAGTACTTC.